This TCR beta chain was documented in a study of human T cells and chemical hapten exposure. Time point specified: pre-sensitization, week 0. The treatment here: therapeutic diphenylcyclopropenone sensitization with weekly scalp DPC. Every donor had alopecia and was 18 to 70 years old; all were suitable for DPC. This CDR3 has 13 residues. V was cut by 6 bases and J by 5 bases, with 11 bases left in between. Germline V gene data show CDR1 as MNHNY and CDR2 as SVGAGI (reference sequence). MiXCR, applied by TCRdb to the RACE reads, yields one record per CDR3 protein. The sample gives around 380,000 distinct CDR3 sequences, 4.5% to 5.5% of which show up once; around 8% is in the top ten. This clonotype was seen a handful of times.

The starting material was whole blood, obtained in connection with sensitization to the hapten diphenylcyclopropenone (DPC). This sequence originates from a woman between 18 and 29 years old with alopecia areata. Some clones in this sample may be carry-over from other donors' samples. This sequence joins TRBV6-6 and TRBJ1-5; D not certain. CDR3 protein: CASSTKGHQPQHF. The CDR3, as DNA: TGTGCCAGCAGCACAAAGGGCCATCAGCCCCAGCATTTT.